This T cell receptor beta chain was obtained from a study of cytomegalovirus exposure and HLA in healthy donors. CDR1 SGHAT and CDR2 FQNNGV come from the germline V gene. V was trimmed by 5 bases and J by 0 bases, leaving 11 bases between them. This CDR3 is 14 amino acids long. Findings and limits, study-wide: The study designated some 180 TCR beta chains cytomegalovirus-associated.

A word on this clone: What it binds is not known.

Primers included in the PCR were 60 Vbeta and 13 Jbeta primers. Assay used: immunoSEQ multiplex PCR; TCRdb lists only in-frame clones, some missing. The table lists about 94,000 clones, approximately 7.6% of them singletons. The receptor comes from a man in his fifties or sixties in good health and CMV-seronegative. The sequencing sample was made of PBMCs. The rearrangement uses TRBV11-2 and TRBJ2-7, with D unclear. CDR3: CASSPETVSYEQYF. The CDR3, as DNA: TGTGCCAGCAGCCCTGAAACGGTCTCCTACGAGCAGTACTTC.